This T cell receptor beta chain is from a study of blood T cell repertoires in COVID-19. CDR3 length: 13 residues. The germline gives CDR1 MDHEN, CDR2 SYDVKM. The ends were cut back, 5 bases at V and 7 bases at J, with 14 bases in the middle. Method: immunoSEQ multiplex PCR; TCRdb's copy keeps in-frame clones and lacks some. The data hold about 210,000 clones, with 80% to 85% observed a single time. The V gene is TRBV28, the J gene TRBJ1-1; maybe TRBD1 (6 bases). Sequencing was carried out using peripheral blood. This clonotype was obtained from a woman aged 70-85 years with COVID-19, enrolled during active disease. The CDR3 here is CASSPSGHVEAFF. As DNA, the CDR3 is TGTGCCAGCAGTCCTTCGGGACATGTTGAAGCTTTCTTT.